The T cell receptor beta chain under discussion was sequenced for a study of Graves' ophthalmopathy and Graves' hyperthyroidism. CDR1 SGHTA and CDR2 FQGNSA come from the germline V gene. The CDR3 extends over 13 amino acids. V lost 5 bases and J 6 bases, leaving 11 bases between the germline ends. In its sample, this clonotype was seen many times. The study amplified TCR beta CDR3 regions using RNA transcripts. After a first-round RT-PCR with HTBI primers, a second-round multiplex PCR was run. Each CDR3 protein is one row after TCRdb ran MiXCR on the multiplex PCR reads. The top ten clones hold around 12% of a sample with 350,000 or so distinct CDR3 sequences, around a sixth of them seen once.

Sequencing was done on a sample of peripheral blood. This sequence originates from an adult man with Graves' ophthalmopathy. The chain couples TRBV7-2 to TRBJ1-5; D remains unclear. CDR3 nucleotide sequence: TGTGCCAGCAGCCAAGGGAAGGTTCAGCCCCAGCATTTT. This translates into CASSQGKVQPQHF.